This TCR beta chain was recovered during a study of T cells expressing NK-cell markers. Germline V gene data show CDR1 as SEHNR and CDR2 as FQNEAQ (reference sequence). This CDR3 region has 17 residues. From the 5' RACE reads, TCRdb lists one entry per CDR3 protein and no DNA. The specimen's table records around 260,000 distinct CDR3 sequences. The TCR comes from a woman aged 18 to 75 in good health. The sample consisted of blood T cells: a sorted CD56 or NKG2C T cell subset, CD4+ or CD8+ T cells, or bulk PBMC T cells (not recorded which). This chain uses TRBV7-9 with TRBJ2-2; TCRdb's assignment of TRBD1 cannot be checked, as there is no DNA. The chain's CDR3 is CASSFYRDPGNTGELFF.